A selection of T cell receptor beta chains follows, all from one sample in a study of cytotoxic CD8 clonotypes in ibrutinib-treated CLL. Clones were sequenced by immunoSEQ multiplex PCR, and TCRdb holds only the in-frame ones, with some missing. The data hold around 140,000 clones, with over 75% observed a single time. Sequenced material: PBMCs, taken after 36 months of ibrutinib treatment. Receptor source: a human donor with chronic lymphocytic leukemia. Each CDR3 is given with its conserved first and last residue.

V	length	J	CDR3
TRBV6-5	14	TRBJ1-5	CASSRRGSGQPQHF
TRBV27	14	TRBJ2-3	CASKLAGVSDTQYF
TRBV19	14	TRBJ2-3	CARVSGECADTQYF
TRBV4-1	13	TRBJ2-7	CASSQDEGWEQYF
TRBV5-1	14	TRBJ2-1	CASSVPGLYNEQFF
TRBV27	15	TRBJ2-1	CASSLELAGLNEQFF
TRBV2	17	TRBJ1-5	CASSEPTGKRGNQPQHF
TRBV7-9	14	TRBJ1-5	CASSQGANNQPQHF
TRBV28	14	TRBJ2-3	CASSPLGNTDTQYF
TRBV19	12	TRBJ2-3	CASSPGTDTQYF
TRBV7-6	15	TRBJ2-2	CASSLAQGGFGELFF
TRBV2	13	TRBJ2-7	CASTGLAVYEQYF
TRBV4-2	15	TRBJ1-2	CASSQRPNTNYGYTF
TRBV10-3	17	TRBJ2-7	CAISEQLYGTGIYEQYF
TRBV5-1	14	TRBJ2-2	CASNVLAGAGELFF
TRBV25-1	12	TRBJ2-2	CASSSGRGELFF
TRBV18	16	TRBJ1-3	CASSPIQGLSGNTIYF